This entry describes one T cell receptor beta chain. CDR1 and CDR2 from the germline V gene are LNHDA and SQIVND (reference sequence). The CDR3 contains 16 residues. J gave up 3 bases and V 6 bases, and 10 bases lay outside the gene matches. This sample was taken from a study of blood T cell repertoires in COVID-19. TCRdb's table, derived via immunoSEQ multiplex PCR, lists solely in-frame clones and lacks some. The sample holds more than 110,000 clones, more than 60% seen once. Sequencing was done on a sample of peripheral blood. This receptor was taken from a woman in her forties or fifties with active or convalescent COVID-19. The chain couples TRBV19 to TRBJ2-7; 11 bases line up with TRBD2. DNA for the CDR3: TGTGCCAGTAGCCCCTATACCGGGACTAGCGGCTACGAGCAGTACTTC. It yields the protein CASSPYTGTSGYEQYF.